Presented here are 3 T cell receptor beta chains from one specimen sequenced in a study of memory CD4+ T cells and cytomegalovirus serostatus. The sort gate was single viable CD3+CD4+CD8-CD45RO+ cells for memory CD4+ T cells. Data came from immunoSEQ multiplex PCR; TCRdb stores just in-frame clones and leaves some out. The sample yields about 73,000 clones, about 78% seen once. The specimen sequenced was memory CD4+ T cells from blood. The origin of the receptors is an adult in good health and CMV-seropositive.

This clone was recorded once. The DNA of the CDR3 is TGTGCCAGTAGTCCGCGACAGGGGGCGGGAAATCAGCCCCAGCATTTT. Protein: CASSPRQGAGNQPQHF. The chain employs TRBV19 and TRBJ1-5; TRBD1 aligns across 10 bases. CDR1 LNHDA and CDR2 SQIVND come from the germline V gene (reference sequence). V was pared by 5 bases and J by 4 bases, with 8 bases of the junction left unmatched. This CDR3 has 16 residues.

This rearrangement joins TRBV7-9 to TRBJ1-1, with 7 nucleotides matching TRBD1. Trimming at V came to 3 bases and at J to 1 base, leaving 5 bases not matched to a gene. Germline assignment: CDR1 SEHNR and CDR2 FQNEAQ (reference sequence). This CDR3 has 15 residues. DNA of the CDR3: TGTGCCAGCAGCTTTGCGGACAGGCCGAACACTGAAGCTTTCTTT. Amino acid sequence: CASSFADRPNTEAFF.

V usage is TRBV10-3 and J usage is TRBJ1-1; D gene unclear. Trimming left V 4 bases short and J 8 bases short, with 11 bases between. The CDR3 has 12 amino acids. The germline CDR1 and CDR2 sequences are ENHRY and SYGVKD. As DNA, the CDR3 is TGTGCCATCAGTGGTGCGGACTTAGAAGCTTTCTTT. Its protein is CAISGADLEAFF.